This TCR beta chain emerged from a study of lymphopenia after photon versus proton radiotherapy. Study conclusions and caveats: Photon-treated patients lost naive T cells and TCR diversity; proton-treated stayed stable.

Clones were read by immunoSEQ multiplex PCR, and TCRdb kept only the in-frame ones, dropping some. The sample has roughly 150,000 clones, 70% to 90% seen once. Turning to this clone: Its antigen is not identified.

Germline assignment: CDR1 SGDLS and CDR2 YYNGEE. The CDR3 has 13 residues. V lost 3 bases, J lost 6 bases, and 0 bases stayed unmatched. This chain connects TRBV9 to TRBJ2-2, with 9 bases aligning to TRBD1. This specimen consisted of peripheral blood, obtained from a patient treated with photon-based radiotherapy. The receptor was isolated from a man aged 50 to 60 with gastric cancer. In DNA, the CDR3 is TGTGCCAGCAGCGGGACAGGGGCCGGGGAGCTGTTTTTT. Residues: CASSGTGAGELFF.